This T cell receptor beta chain was identified in a study of T cell repertoires in cytomegalovirus infection (dated by TCRdb to the late 2010s). Regarding the complete study: The HLA type of each donor mattered for the analysis, because public TCR beta signatures pointed to carriage of CMV infection along with the matching HLA type.

Sequencing took place on an Illumina HiSeq 1500. TCRdb's own reprocessing of the public reads used fastp at Q25 and MiXCR and kept productive beta chains. Each CDR3 protein gets just one entry, which takes the most common genes and DNA from the rows behind it. The sample records about 100,000 distinct CDR3 sequences, less than 25% of which are singletons. About 39% of the sample belongs to the ten largest clones. Concerning this clonotype itself: Its specific antigen is unknown. No base qualities exist here, and no much larger clone lies one base off it.

Unmatched junction bases come to 11, with V trimmed by 1 base and J by 7 bases. The germline V gene sets CDR1 to SGHVS and CDR2 to FQNEAQ. The CDR3 spans 18 residues, from the cysteine through the phenylalanine. The retained sequence is limited to the CDR3, 54 bases, with the frame set at the first base. The paper's findings and limits, for the study overall: The ex vivo response was dominated by HLA-C-restricted CMV-specific TCR beta clonotypes, which also provided the single most frequent clonotype in two of eight donors. In both this cohort and an independent roughly 330-donor cohort, the cumulative frequency of public TCR beta family members distinguished carriers of CMV infection plus the relevant HLA type.

The chain is encoded by TRBV7-8 joined to TRBJ2-4; 12 bases in the junction line up with TRBD2. The sequence was obtained from a human donor in good health (CMV status not recorded). Some clones in this sample may be carry-over from other donors' samples. Sequenced material: CD8+ T cells from PBMCs. For the CDR3, the sequence is CASSLGLAGGPIFNIQYF. The sequenced DNA: TGTGCCAGCAGCTTAGGGCTAGCGGGAGGGCCGATTTTTAACATTCAGTACTTC.